The clone carrying this T cell receptor (beta chain) was recorded once. Under the authors' procedure: The assay estimated nucleated cells by amplifying reference gene primers. The table came from immunoSEQ multiplex PCR; TCRdb's copy has only in-frame clones and leaves some out. V and J calls and clone size come straight from that table; D and trimming were deduced from the DNA. This table has about 360,000 clones, approximately 86% appearing once. The sample is drawn from a study of blood T cell repertoires in COVID-19. Study-wide background: COVID-19 samples from acute and convalescent phases originated in the United States, Italy and Spain.

The germline gives CDR1 SGHRS, CDR2 YFSETQ. V shed 0 bases and J shed 6 bases, with 9 bases lying between them. The CDR3 is 13 residues long. In Seattle, patients joined the study during active infection and were tracked longitudinally. The source is a woman aged 60 to 75 with COVID-19, enrolled during active disease. Sequencing input: peripheral blood. The genes are TRBV5-1 and TRBJ2-5; TRBD1 is a possible D gene (5 bases). This CDR3 reads CASSLAREQTQYF. The CDR3 nucleotides are TGCGCCAGCAGCTTGGCCAGGGAACAGACCCAGTACTTC.